This T cell receptor beta chain was captured by sequencing in a study of T cell changes during pregnancy in multiple sclerosis. This CDR3 has 13 amino acids. CDR1 MDHEN and CDR2 SYDVKM come from the germline V gene. V shed 8 bases and J 3 bases; nucleotides not matched to a gene: 5. Profiling relied on immunoSEQ multiplex PCR, and the TCRdb table lists in-frame clones only, not all of them. The data show 60,000 or so clones, with about 86% seen just once and 5.3% held by the top ten. Sequencing was performed on peripheral blood from another person, used as feeder cells. The gene calls are TRBV28 and TRBJ2-7; 9 positions agree with TRBD1. The receptor comes from a human donor whose cells served as feeder cells for cultures in a pregnancy study. The chain's CDR3 is CASGLGQGYEQYF. CDR3 nucleotides: TGTGCCAGCGGTCTGGGACAGGGCTACGAGCAGTACTTC.